This entry describes one TCR beta chain. Its antigen is not identified. The library tagged each cDNA molecule with unique molecular identifiers. Under the authors' procedure: There were a median of approximately 88,000 TCRs per sample, with a range from roughly 20,000 to 700,000. One entry per CDR3 protein, called by TCRdb with MiXCR from the RACE reads. TCRdb, rather than the study authors, made the V and J calls. Of 55,000 to 75,000 distinct CDR3 sequences listed, approximately 6.5% are singletons. This record comes from a study of human T cells and chemical hapten exposure. Study context: How much TCR each sample yielded varied, mostly because pooled library volumes differed slightly.

Time point indicated: healthy volunteer bleed at 6 weeks. The total RNA was obtained from whole blood that was not fractionated. Overall study findings and caveats: TCRs exceeding 1 in 1000 frequency stayed unchanged with DPC sensitization.

The CDR3 extends over 12 amino acids. V was shortened by 10 bases and J by 7 bases, with 14 bases between the two germline ends. From germline, CDR1 is LNHDA and CDR2 SQIVND (reference sequence). The chain recombines TRBV19 with TRBJ1-5, with D tentatively TRBD1 (5 bases). The sequenced material came from whole blood. The clonotype was recovered from a female donor in good health. Some clones in this sample may be carry-over from other donors' samples. The CDR3 is CATRVGRQPQHF. The CDR3 nucleotides are TGTGCCACCCGGGTGGGGCGGCAGCCCCAGCATTTT.